One T cell receptor beta chain is described in this entry. What antigen it recognizes has not been identified. Base qualities are not recorded, but no much larger clone differs from it by a single base. This same CDR3 is encoded by further DNA sequences in the sample. The CDR3 numbers 15 residues from cysteine through phenylalanine. Only the CDR3 part of the read is kept: 45 bases, read in frame from the first base. Via the germline V gene, CDR1 is SGHTA and CDR2 FQGTGA. Trimming removed 5 bases from V and 5 bases from J, leaving 18 bases between the germline ends. This sample is drawn from a study of T cell changes during pregnancy in multiple sclerosis (dated by TCRdb to between 2018 and 2020). Background on the whole study: The study looked at changes in the T cell repertoire across pregnancy in women with multiple sclerosis.

Receptors were amplified or captured by the immunoSEQ multiplex PCR assay. Imported from immuneACCESS, the table was reduced by TCRdb to in-frame sequences with V and J called. These copies leave out some clones; in studies compared against another copy, an unresolved V gene accounts for under half, and the cause of the remainder is not known. The sample has fewer than 25,000 clones on record, 91% of them singletons. The ten largest clonotypes hold more than 0.65% of the sample. Sequencing used CD4+ T cells from peripheral blood mononuclear cells, obtained in the third trimester of pregnancy. The rearranged segments are TRBV7-3 and TRBJ2-5; TRBD1 is possibly the D segment (7 matching bases). The TCR comes from a female donor in good health, enrolled as a control in a pregnancy study. The CDR3 loop reads CASSPGDSWGETQYF. The nucleotide sequence is given as TGTGCCAGCAGCCCGGGGGACAGTTGGGGGGAGACCCAGTACTTC.